This T cell receptor beta chain was profiled in a study of blood T cell repertoires in COVID-19. Across the whole study: Spain, Italy and the United States supplied samples that represented acute and convalescent COVID-19. From T cells, B-cell-depleted T cells, or PBMCs came the material, which was cDNA or gDNA.

In the authors' methods: Amplification of reference gene primers provided the estimated nucleated cell counts. The protocol was immunoSEQ multiplex PCR, while the TCRdb copy is restricted to in-frame clones and leaves out a portion. The DNA was the basis for D and trimming; V, J and clone size are from that table. The sample includes 50,000 to 70,000 clones, approximately 90% of them seen just once. This CDR3 has 16 amino acids. V was clipped by 2 bases and J by 4 bases, with 15 bases between them. The V gene's germline CDR1 is MNHEY and CDR2 SVGAGI. The specimen was peripheral blood. The chain couples TRBV6-5 to TRBJ2-1; tentative D call: TRBD2 (6 bases). This receptor was taken from a woman in her 70s with active COVID-19. In nucleotides, the CDR3 is TGTGCCAGCAGTTACCCTACTAGCTGGGGTTACAATGAGCAGTTCTTC. Translation: CASSYPTSWGYNEQFF.